This TCR beta chain was retrieved from a study of T cell responses to AZD1222 COVID-19 vaccine. Data came from immunoSEQ multiplex PCR; TCRdb stores just in-frame clones and leaves some out. Of roughly 120,000 clones in the sample, around 90% were seen once. Trimming stripped 7 bases from V and 4 bases from J, with 12 bases between. From germline, CDR1 is SGDLS and CDR2 YYNGEE. The CDR3 contains 13 residues. Here the sequenced sample was peripheral blood, taken on day 0 of AZD1222 vaccination. The rearrangement uses TRBV9 and TRBJ1-5, with D possibly matching TRBD1 (5 bases). The source is an adult in good health. The CDR3: CASAGLRNQPQHF. The DNA of the CDR3 is TGTGCCAGCGCGGGACTTAGGAATCAGCCCCAGCATTTT. Full variable domain (outside the CDR3, taken from reference TRBV9 and TRBJ1-5): DSGVTQTPKHLITATGQRVTLRCSPRSGDLSVYWYQQSLDQGLQFLIQYYNGEERAKGNILERFSAQQFPDLHSELNLSSLELGDSALYFCASAGLRNQPQHFGDGTRLSIL.